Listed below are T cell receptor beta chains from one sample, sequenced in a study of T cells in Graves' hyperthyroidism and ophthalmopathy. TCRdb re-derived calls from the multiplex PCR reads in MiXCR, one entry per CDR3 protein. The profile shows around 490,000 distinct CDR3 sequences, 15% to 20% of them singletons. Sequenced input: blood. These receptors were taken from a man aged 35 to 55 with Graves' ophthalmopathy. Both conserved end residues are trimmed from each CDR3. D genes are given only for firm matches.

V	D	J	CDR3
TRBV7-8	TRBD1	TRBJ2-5	ASGTGPIRETQY
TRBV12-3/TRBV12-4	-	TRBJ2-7	ASSGGQGGTYEQY
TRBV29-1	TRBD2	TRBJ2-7	SVQGGEGRSTYEQY
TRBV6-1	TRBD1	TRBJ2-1	ATEGELSRQGPYNEQF
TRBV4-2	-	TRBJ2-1	ASSQDPGRNNEQF
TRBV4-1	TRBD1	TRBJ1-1	ASGQGYGFGTEAF
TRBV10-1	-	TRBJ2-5	ASSENQQETQY
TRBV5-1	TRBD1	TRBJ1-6	ASSLDRGINSPLH
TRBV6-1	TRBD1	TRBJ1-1	ASIQGGETEAF
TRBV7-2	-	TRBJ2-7	ASSLVRSSYEQY
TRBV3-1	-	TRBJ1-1	ASSQASSGWTEAF
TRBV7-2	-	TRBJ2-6	ASSLWQGSGANVLT
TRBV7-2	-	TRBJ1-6	ASSPGRPNSPLH
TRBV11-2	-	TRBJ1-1	ASSLAYRGRNTEAF
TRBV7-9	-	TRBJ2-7	ASSSGGLQMGPYEQY
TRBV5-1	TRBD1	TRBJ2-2	ASSLRVQGTAGELF
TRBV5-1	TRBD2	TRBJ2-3	ASSLEGGRAGDTQY
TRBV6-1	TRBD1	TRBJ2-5	ASSGTGGKVTQY
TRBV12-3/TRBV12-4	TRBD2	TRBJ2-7	ASRLAGGPGYEQY
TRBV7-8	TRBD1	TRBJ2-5	ASSPGQAQTQY
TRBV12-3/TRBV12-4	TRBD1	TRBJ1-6	ASSGPRQGSNSPLH
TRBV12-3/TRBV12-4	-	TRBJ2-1	ASTPGLPKGNEQF
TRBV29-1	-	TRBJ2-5	SVERGTGAQY
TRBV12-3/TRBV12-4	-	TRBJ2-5	ASRTSLGTQY
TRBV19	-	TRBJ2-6	ATAGTLSISGANVLT
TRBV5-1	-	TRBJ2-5	ASSQRGAAYQETQY
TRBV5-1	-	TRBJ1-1	ASSLFLEGTEAF
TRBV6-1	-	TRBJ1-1	ASRRLGLQGNTEAF
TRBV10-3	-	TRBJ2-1	AISEAVAGSPYNEQF
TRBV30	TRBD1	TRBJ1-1	AWSSTGAIGTEAF
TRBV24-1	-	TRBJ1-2	ATSDPRGYGYT
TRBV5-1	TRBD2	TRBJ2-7	ASRALAGGRNEQY
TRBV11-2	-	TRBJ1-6	ASSSGPNSPLH
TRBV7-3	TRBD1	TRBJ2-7	ASSSRGQGGAEQY
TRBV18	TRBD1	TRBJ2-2	ASSRGQGVGTGELF
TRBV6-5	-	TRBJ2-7	ASSYGRSPYEQY
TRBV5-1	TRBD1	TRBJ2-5	ASSLWATGGGETQY
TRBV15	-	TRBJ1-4	ATSRGQNEKLF
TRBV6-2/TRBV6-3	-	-	ASSVSPRGETQF
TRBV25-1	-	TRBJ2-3	ASSGGPGFTDTQY
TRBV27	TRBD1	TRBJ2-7	ASSPVTGTGSYEQY
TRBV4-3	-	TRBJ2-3	ASSQDIAGRTDTQY
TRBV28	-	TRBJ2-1	ASKRARGGYNEQF
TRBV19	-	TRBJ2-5	ASTPDTTQETQY
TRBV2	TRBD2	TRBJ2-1	ASSTGASGSGYNEQF
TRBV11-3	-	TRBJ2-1	ASSLLGQEQF
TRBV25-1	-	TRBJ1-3	ASRRTDTCRSGNTIY
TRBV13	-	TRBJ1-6	ASGPTGYNSPLH
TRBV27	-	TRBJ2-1	ASSSPREQF
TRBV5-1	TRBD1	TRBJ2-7	ASSFLPPGQASYEQY
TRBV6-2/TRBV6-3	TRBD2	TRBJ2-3	ASSASSGRRVTDTQY
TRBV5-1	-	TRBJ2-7	ASREPSQDSYEQY
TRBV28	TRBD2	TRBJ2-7	ASSFLFGGRLREQY
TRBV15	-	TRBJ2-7	ATSTTIAGGYEQY
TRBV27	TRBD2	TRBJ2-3	ASNILAGTDTQY
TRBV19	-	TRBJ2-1	ASSIVRGVYNEQF
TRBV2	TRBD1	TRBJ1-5	ASRMTGRLSNQPQH
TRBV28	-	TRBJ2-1	ASSLVRNYNEQF
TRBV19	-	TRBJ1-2	ASSISPRDTGYT
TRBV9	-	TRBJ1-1	ASSVAGGYTEAF